This T cell receptor beta chain was obtained from a study of memory B cells and T cells in multiple sclerosis. General observations from the study: Compartments had unequal clone-set sizes, affecting shared clonotype counts.

As to this clone: The antigen is undetermined.

CFSE-dim autoproliferating and CFSE-high non-proliferating T cells from unstimulated culture were sequenced separately. Pooled replicate wells came from around 5x10^7 CFSE-labeled PBMCs cultured around seven days without stimulus. PBMCs were labeled with approximately 0.55 uM CFSE and cultured without exogenous stimuli. V dropped 5 bases and J dropped 7; count of bases not matched to a gene: 8. The CDR3 has 15 amino acids. CDR1 is LNHDA and CDR2 is SQIVND in the germline V gene (reference sequence). Generated by immunoSEQ multiplex PCR, the TCRdb table keeps only in-frame clones and is missing some. The sample shows 32,000 or so clones, roughly 86% of them seen only once.

The specimen was PBMCs from blood kept in culture. This TCR was recovered from a human donor with multiple sclerosis. V gene TRBV19 combines with J gene TRBJ2-2; 9 nucleotides agree with TRBD1. The CDR3 DNA sequence: TGTGCCAGTAGTCCGCACAGGGGGCAGGGCGGGGAGCTGTTTTTT. As protein: CASSPHRGQGGELFF.